Listed here is a single T cell receptor beta chain. The antigen remains undetermined. The data derive from a study of shared clonotypes between healthy human individuals. On the study more broadly: There were three CD4 naive, three CD4 memory, two CD8 naive and one CD8 memory plates per donor.

The assay used deep level. Produced via immunoSEQ multiplex PCR; TCRdb's table is partial and in-frame only. The data show roughly 2.4 million clones, approximately 95% seen once. Study-level results: Sequencing depth was expected to affect clonotype sharing among donors.

Sequenced: naive CD4+ T cells sorted from blood. Subset noted: CD45RA+ positively selected. This sequence originates from a man younger than 35 in good health.

CDR3 region: CASSLGLAVLNEQYF. The CDR3 nucleotides are TGTGCCAGCAGCTTGGGACTAGCGGTCCTAAACGAGCAGTACTTC. V gene TRBV5-6 combines with J gene TRBJ2-7, with 9 bases lining up with TRBD2. The germline CDR1 and CDR2 sequences are SGHDT and YYEEEE. The CDR3 consists of 15 residues. V lost 0 bases to trimming and J lost 5 bases; unmatched junction nucleotides: 6.